This TCR beta chain was identified in a study of T cells in Graves' hyperthyroidism and ophthalmopathy. For the study at large: Once the initial diagnosis was made, peripheral blood was obtained before any treatment. Findings of the study overall: The model anticipated ophthalmopathy a median around six months pre-onset.

With duration under 3 months, ophthalmopathy was active: Clinical Activity Score at least 3, NOSPECS at least 4. This clonotype was recorded many times. Its antigen is unidentified. Amplification targeted TCR beta CDR3 regions from RNA transcripts. The HTBI primer set drove a first-round RT-PCR of the TCR CDR3. One entry per CDR3 protein results from TCRdb running MiXCR on the multiplex PCR reads. The data hold approximately 610,000 distinct CDR3 sequences, with approximately 15% observed a single time. Trimming stripped 5 bases from V and 0 bases from J, with 19 bases between. The CDR3 runs to 17 residues. Germline V gives CDR1 SGHAT, CDR2 FQNNGV.

This clonotype originated in a woman between 40 and 50 years old with Graves' ophthalmopathy. Sequencing input: blood. This chain connects TRBV11-2 to TRBJ1-1; D not resolved. The CDR3 DNA reads as TGTGCCAGCAGCAAAGGCGGCAGGAGAGTTTTGAACACTGAAGCTTTCTTT. This codes for CASSKGGRRVLNTEAFF.